Listed here is a single T cell receptor beta chain. The record originates from a study of blood T cell repertoires in COVID-19. In germline, CDR1 is GTSNPN, CDR2 SVGIG (reference sequence). The CDR3 has 13 amino acids. V lost 4 bases and J lost 6; bases outside the gene matches: 6. Only in-frame clones appear in the TCRdb table, and some are missing; sequencing was by immunoSEQ multiplex PCR. The sample contains hundreds of thousands of clones, approximately 86% of which appear only once. The source is a human donor in a cohort sampled during active COVID-19. The specimen was peripheral blood. The chain employs TRBV30 and TRBJ2-1, with 7 nucleotides matching TRBD2. The CDR3 loop reads CAWNAGVSNEQFF. In nucleotides, the CDR3 is TGTGCCTGGAATGCGGGAGTCAGCAATGAGCAGTTCTTC.